This entry concerns a single T cell receptor beta chain. Its antigen is unknown. It has no much larger one-base neighbor in the sample; base qualities were not kept. The immunoSEQ Assay, a bias-controlled multiplex PCR, was used to amplify TCRbeta CDR3 regions from genomic DNA. The study's processing was this. Within the assay, amplification of reference gene primers was used to estimate how many nucleated cells each sample contained. Sequence reads were collapsed and filtered to measure the absolute abundance of every unique TCRbeta CDR3 rearrangement. For each sample, productive Simpson clonality was calculated as the square root of Simpson's diversity index across productive rearrangements. The table comes from immuneACCESS by way of TCRdb, which keeps in-frame sequences with V and J called. Part of the clones is missing from these tables; in studies checked, under half for an unresolved V gene and the rest for unknown reasons. D and trimming come from the DNA, and the V and J calls and clone size come from that table. For this sample the table gives nearly 250,000 clones, of which about 87% were detected only once. Around 0.85% of the sample is held by the ten biggest clonotypes.

The CDR1 and CDR2 encoded by the germline V gene are MNHEY and SVGAGI. V drops 0 bases and J drops 4 bases, leaving 9 bases in between. From cysteine to phenylalanine, the CDR3 is 15 amino acids long. This entry keeps only the CDR3 DNA: 45 bases, framed from base 1. The data were obtained in a study of blood T cell repertoires in COVID-19 (dated by TCRdb to 2018 to 2020). For the study in its entirety: Collaborator samples came from the United States, Italy and Spain and covered acute and convalescent phases of COVID-19. Where HLA class I and class II types were available, the types were taken from metadata supplied by the sample provider, not from assay-based typing. The repertoires were released in a freely available public database intended as a resource for research on the immune response to SARS-CoV-2. Subjects who had been exposed to COVID-19, were actively infected with it, or had recovered from it provided the deeply sampled blood TCRbeta repertoires that made up the dataset. The sample metadata nearly always contained a de-identified subject ID, COVID-19 status, age in years and sex. The prospective study material was composed of cDNA or gDNA derived from T cells, B-cell-depleted T cells, or PBMCs. The samples were drawn from the first 160 participants of the ongoing ImmuneRACE study and from over a thousand subjects provided by 6 global collaborators. Results and caveats for the whole study, not just this receptor: How much clinical and demographic metadata was included differed by source and by participant, and the metadata was provided uncurated.

Participants in the prospective study were enrolled through a virtual design, were aged about 18 to 90 years, and lived in some 24 United States geographic areas. In the prospective study, cohorts were assigned on the basis of participant-reported clinical history obtained from a screening survey and a study questionnaire. Exposed participants were defined as having been in contact with someone with a PCR-confirmed or clinician-diagnosed COVID-19 case within 2 weeks of study entry. Mobile phlebotomists in the prospective study collected whole blood, serum and a nasopharyngeal or oropharyngeal swab from every participant. Prospective study participants could optionally give additional blood draws and questionnaires over a roughly two-month period. Prospective study blood samples were shipped either frozen or at room temperature before DNA extraction.

Sequencing used PBMCs or T cells enriched from blood (not recorded which). This TCR came from a man aged 50 to 60 who had been exposed to COVID-19. The chain is assembled from TRBV6-5 and TRBJ1-4, with the D gene not confidently named. The nucleotide sequence is TGTGCCAGCAGTTACTCGCCACAGATTAATGAAAAACTGTTTTTT. It is translated as CASSYSPQINEKLFF.